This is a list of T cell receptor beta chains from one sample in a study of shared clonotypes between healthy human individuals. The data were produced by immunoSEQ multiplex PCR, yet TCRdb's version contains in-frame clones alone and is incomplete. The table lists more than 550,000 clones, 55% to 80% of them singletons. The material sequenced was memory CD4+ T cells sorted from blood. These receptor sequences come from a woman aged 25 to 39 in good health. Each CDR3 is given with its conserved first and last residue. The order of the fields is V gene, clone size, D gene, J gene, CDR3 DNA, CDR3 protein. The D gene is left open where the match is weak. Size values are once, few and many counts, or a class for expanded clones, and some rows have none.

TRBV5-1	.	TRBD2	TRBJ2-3	TGCGCCAGCAGTTTCGGGAGGGCCGGGGTTGCAGATACGCAGTATTTT	CASSFGRAGVADTQYF
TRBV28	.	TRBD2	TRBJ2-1	TGTGCCAGCACCTTTTGGGCTAGCGGATTCCTTTACAATGAGCAGTTCTTC	CASTFWASGFLYNEQFF
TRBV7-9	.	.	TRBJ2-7	TGTGCCAGCAGCTTAGAGGTTAATAGCTTTCAGTACTTC	CASSLEVNSFQYF
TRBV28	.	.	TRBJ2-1	TGTGCCAGCAGTAGTTACAATGAGCAGTTCTTC	CASSSYNEQFF
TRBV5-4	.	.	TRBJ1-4	TGTGCCAGCAGCCCCGGGGAGGTTTCAACTAATGAAAAACTGTTTTTT	CASSPGEVSTNEKLFF
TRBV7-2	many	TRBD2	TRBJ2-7	TGTGCCAGCAGCAAACAGCGGGACTCCTACGAGCAGTACTTC	CASSKQRDSYEQYF
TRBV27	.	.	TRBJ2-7	TGTGCCAGCAGTTTGTCGATGCGGGGCTCCTACGAGCAGTACTTC	CASSLSMRGSYEQYF
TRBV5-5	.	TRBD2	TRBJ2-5	TGTGCCAGCAGCTTGGAACTAGCGGGAGGCCTCCAAGAGACCCAGTACTTC	CASSLELAGGLQETQYF
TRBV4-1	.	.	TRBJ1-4	TGCGCCAGCAGCCAAGCAGGGGAAAAACTGTTTTTT	CASSQAGEKLFF
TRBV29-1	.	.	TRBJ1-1	TGCAGCGTTCTTAGGGACGGTAACACTGAAGCTTTCTTT	CSVLRDGNTEAFF
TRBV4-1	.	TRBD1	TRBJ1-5	TGCGCCAGCAGCCAAGAGCTCGGGACAGGGGTACATCAGCCCCAGCATTTT	CASSQELGTGVHQPQHF
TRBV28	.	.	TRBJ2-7	TGTGCCAGCAGGCCCGATGGGGGGTTTTTATCCTACGAGCAGTACTTC	CASRPDGGFLSYEQYF
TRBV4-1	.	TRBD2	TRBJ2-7	TGCGCCAGCAGCCAAGATTCCGGCGGGAGTGTCACCTACGAGCAGTACTTC	CASSQDSGGSVTYEQYF
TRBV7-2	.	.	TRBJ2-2	TGTGCCAGCAGCTATACTACCGGGACCGGGGAGCTGTTTTTT	CASSYTTGTGELFF
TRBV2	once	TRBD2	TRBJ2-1	TGTGCCAGCAAGTTAGCGGGCTCCCCCGGTGAGCAGTTCTTC	CASKLAGSPGEQFF
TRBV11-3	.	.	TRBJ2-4	TGTGCCAGCAGCTTAGGGCCAGGGAGTGTCAAAGGGGCCTCACTAAACTTC	CASSLGPGSVKGASLNF
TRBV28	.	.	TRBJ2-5	TGTGCCAGCAGTAAGACAGACCAAGAGACCCAGTACTTC	CASSKTDQETQYF
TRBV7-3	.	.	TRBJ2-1	TGTGCCAGCAGCTTACAACAGGGAGCTCCGAGTAATGAGCAGTTCTTC	CASSLQQGAPSNEQFF
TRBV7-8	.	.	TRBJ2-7	TGTGCCAGCAGCTCCCCTTTCCTAGAGCAGTACTTC	CASSSPFLEQYF
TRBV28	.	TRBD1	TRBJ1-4	TGTGCCAGCAGTTCCCCGGGACAGCTTAATGAAAAACTGTTTTTT	CASSSPGQLNEKLFF
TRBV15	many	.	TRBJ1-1	TGTGCCACCAGCAGAGATAGCGGGGCTTACACTGAAGCTTTCTTT	CATSRDSGAYTEAFF
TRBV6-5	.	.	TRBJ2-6	TGTGCCAGCAGTAGGGCGGACCCTGGGGCCAACGTCCTGACTTTC	CASSRADPGANVLTF
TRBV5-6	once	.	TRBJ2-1	TGTGCCAGCAGTCCAGAGAAGGTTCGCAGGGGAAATGAGCAGTTCTTC	CASSPEKVRRGNEQFF
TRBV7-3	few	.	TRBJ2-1	TGTGCCAGCAGCTTATCCCGGGACAATGAGCAGTTCTTC	CASSLSRDNEQFF
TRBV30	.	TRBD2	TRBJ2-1	TGTGCCTGGAGTTCCTCGACTAGCGGGAGGAATAATGAGCAGTTCTTC	CAWSSSTSGRNNEQFF